This T cell receptor (beta chain) was found in a study of cytomegalovirus exposure and HLA in healthy donors. The wider study: A later analysis reported the 100 to 150 validation repertoires used the same platform as the 550 to 700 first-cohort repertoires. Study-level findings and limits: The study listed around 150 cytomegalovirus-associated TCR beta chains.

Germline CDR1 is MGHRA and CDR2 is YSYEKL. V was clipped by 1 base and J by 5 bases, with 8 bases between them. The CDR3 is made up of 13 amino acids. Turning to this clone: The target antigen is unknown.

The validation cohort, a group of 90 to 150 subjects, included the donors and was separate from the roughly 600-subject first cohort. Repertoires were generated with immunoSEQ multiplex PCR, while TCRdb's copy carries only in-frame clones and drops some. The sample yields 150,000 to 160,000 clones, around 84% seen once. The chain uses TRBV4-1 and TRBJ2-5; no clear D gene. Sequencing was performed on PBMCs. The clonotype was recovered from a human donor in good health. DNA of the CDR3: TGCGCCAGCAGCCAAGGGCCCTTGGAGACCCAGTACTTC. Encoded protein: CASSQGPLETQYF.